Included here is one T cell receptor (beta chain) sequence, with context. The antigen is undetermined. Whether given at about 4 or about 12 weeks, second doses were pooled. These data come from a study of T cell responses to AZD1222 COVID-19 vaccine. Study-wide results and caveats: Reports say nearly half of spike-specific TCRs go after unmutated variant regions. All repertoire sampling was performed exclusively after the peak T cell response. Spike-specific TCR breadth and depth both grew after two AZD1222 doses.

Between the trimmed V and J ends, which lost 3 bases and 9 bases, there was a span of 15 bases. The CDR3 spans 14 residues. Looked up from germline, CDR1 is KGHSH and CDR2 is LQKENI. Using immunoSEQ multiplex PCR, the repertoire was profiled, and TCRdb retains in-frame clones only, with some absent. The sample includes 140,000 to 150,000 clones, roughly 90% of them seen just once. The chain carries TRBV18 and TRBJ2-4, with D possibly TRBD1 on 5 matching bases. The sequencing here drew on peripheral blood, taken 28 days after the second AZD1222 dose. The sequence came from an adult who received the AZD1222 COVID-19 vaccine. CDR3 sequence reads: CASSPVDSIGIQYF. DNA for the CDR3: TGTGCCAGCTCACCGGTTGACAGTATCGGCATTCAGTACTTC.